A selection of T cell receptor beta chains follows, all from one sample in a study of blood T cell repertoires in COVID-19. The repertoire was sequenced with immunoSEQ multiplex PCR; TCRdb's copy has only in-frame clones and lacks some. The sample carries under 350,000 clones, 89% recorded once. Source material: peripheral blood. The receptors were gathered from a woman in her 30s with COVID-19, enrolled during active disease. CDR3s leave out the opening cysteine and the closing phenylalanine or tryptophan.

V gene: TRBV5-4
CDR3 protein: ASSLGGQTNTGELF

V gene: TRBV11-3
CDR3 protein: ASSLDMVAGGKAQY

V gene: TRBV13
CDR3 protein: ASSLVSKWPSTDTQY

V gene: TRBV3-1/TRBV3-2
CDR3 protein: ASSQDLGRGVYNEQF

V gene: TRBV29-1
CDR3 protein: SVEDWFTGGGYNEQF

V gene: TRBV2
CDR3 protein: ASSEAGGANYGYT

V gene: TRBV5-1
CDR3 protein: ASSLAQGNTGELF

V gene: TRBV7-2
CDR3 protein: ASSLWRESTEAF

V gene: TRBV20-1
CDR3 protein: SVRTGHGYT

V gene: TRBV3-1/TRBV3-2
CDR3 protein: ASSQVHQGKETQY

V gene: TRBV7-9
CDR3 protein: ASRPDRGGNEKLF

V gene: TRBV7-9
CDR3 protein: ASSTRQGAGGEKLF

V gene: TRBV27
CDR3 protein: ASSFIGQGVLQPQH

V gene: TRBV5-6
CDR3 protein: ASSLPGTGDEKLF

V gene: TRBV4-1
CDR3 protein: ASSQTPLAGTSSTDTQY

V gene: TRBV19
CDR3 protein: AVQGSPEANVLT

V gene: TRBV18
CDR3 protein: ASSPGTALEAF

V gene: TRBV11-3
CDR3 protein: ASSPDSYEQY

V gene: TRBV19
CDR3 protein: ASKTDDQPQH

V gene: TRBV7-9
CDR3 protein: ASSLGTGVNTEAF

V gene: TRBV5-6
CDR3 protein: ASSLAGATNEKLF

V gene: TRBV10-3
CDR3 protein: ATRREGEQGQY

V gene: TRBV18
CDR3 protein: ASSPYTGGNGYT

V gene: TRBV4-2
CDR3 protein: ASSQDHSNYGYT

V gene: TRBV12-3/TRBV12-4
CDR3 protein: ASSFKVGAEAF

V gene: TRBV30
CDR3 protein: AWSVGHPSNTEAF

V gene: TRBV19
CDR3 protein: ASMTGIGQPQH

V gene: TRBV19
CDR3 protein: ASSALPGQGSSPLH

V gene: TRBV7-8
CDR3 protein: ASSYSPTTNYGYT

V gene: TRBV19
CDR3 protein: ASREGTNSYEQY

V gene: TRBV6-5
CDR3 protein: ASGLADYNEQF

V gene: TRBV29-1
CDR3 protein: STVRQEAAF

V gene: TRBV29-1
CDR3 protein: SCDRENYNEQF

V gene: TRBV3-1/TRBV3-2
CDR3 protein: ASSPFGLARGYT

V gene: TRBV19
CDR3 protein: ASNYRGIYGYT

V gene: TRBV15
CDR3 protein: ATSRLTGTGDEKLF